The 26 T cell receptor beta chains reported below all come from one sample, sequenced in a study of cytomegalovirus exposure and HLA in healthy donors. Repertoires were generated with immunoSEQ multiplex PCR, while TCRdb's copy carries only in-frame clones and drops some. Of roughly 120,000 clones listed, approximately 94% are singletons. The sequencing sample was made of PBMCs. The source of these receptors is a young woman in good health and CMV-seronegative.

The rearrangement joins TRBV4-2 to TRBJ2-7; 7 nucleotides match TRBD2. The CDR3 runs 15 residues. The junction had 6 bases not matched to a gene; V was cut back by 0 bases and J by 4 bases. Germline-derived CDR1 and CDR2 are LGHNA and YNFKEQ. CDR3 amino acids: CASSQDAGVGYEQYF. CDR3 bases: TGTGCCAGCAGCCAAGATGCGGGAGTGGGGTACGAGCAGTACTTC.

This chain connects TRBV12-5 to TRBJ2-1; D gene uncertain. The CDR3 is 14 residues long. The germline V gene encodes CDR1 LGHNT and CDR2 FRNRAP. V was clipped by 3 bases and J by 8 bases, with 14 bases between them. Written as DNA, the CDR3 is TGTGCTAGTGGTTTACCAGACGGTCGGGATGAGCAGTTCTTC. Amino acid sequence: CASGLPDGRDEQFF.

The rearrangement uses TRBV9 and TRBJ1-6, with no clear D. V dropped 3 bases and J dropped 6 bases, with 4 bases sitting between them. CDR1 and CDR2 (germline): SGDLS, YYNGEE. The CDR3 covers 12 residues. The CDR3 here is CASSAGNSPLHF. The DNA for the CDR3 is TGTGCCAGCAGCGCGGGTAATTCACCCCTCCACTTT.

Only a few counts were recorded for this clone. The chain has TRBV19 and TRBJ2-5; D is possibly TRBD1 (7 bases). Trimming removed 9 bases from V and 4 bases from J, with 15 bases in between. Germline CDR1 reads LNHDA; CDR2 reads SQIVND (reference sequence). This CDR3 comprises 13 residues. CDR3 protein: CASQGGAGETQYF. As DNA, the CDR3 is TGTGCCAGCCAGGGGGGAGCGGGAGAGACCCAGTACTTC.

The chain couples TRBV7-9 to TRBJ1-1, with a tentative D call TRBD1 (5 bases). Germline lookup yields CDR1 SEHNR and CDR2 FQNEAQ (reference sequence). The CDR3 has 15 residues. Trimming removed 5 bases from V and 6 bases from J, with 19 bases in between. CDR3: CASSPAEGEGAEAFF. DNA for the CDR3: TGTGCCAGCAGCCCCGCGGAAGGGGAGGGCGCTGAAGCTTTCTTT.

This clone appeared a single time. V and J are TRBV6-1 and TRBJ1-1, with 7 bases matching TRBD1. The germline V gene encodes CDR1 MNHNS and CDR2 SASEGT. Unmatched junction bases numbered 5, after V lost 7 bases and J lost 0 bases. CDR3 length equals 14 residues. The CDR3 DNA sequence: TGTGCCAGCACGAGACAGGGCTTGAACACTGAAGCTTTCTTT. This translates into CASTRQGLNTEAFF.

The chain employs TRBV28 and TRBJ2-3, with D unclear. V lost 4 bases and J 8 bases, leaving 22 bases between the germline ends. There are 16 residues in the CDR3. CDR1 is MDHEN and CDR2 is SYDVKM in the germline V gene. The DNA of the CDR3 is TGTGCCAGCAGTTGGTCGACGAAAGACGAAAGAGGTACGCAGTATTTT. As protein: CASSWSTKDERGTQYF.

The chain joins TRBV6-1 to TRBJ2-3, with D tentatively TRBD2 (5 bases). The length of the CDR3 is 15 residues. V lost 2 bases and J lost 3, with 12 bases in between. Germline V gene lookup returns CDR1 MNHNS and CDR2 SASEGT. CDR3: CASSEWLAKTDTQYF. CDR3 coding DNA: TGTGCCAGCAGTGAATGGCTAGCTAAGACAGATACGCAGTATTTT.

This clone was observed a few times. Here the CDR3 DNA reads TGCGCCAGCAGTGAGGGTCGGGACACCGGGGAGCTGTTTTTT. Protein: CASSEGRDTGELFF. This sequence joins TRBV10-1 and TRBJ2-2; D uncertain. Between the trimmed V and J ends, which lost 2 bases and 3 bases, there was a span of 7 bases. Germline CDR1 and CDR2: WNHNN and SYGVQD (reference sequence). This CDR3 is built from 14 residues.

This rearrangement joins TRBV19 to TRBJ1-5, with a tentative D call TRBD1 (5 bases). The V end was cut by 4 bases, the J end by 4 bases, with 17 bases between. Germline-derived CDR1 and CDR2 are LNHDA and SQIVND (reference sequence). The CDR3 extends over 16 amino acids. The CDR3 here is CASSRGSGQLNQPQHF. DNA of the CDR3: TGTGCCAGTAGTAGAGGCTCCGGACAACTAAATCAGCCCCAGCATTTT.

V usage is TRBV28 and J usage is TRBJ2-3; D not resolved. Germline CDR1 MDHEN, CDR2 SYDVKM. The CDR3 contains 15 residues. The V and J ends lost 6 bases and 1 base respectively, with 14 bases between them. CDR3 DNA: TGTGCCAGCAGATACTCCCTCTTAGGCACAGATACGCAGTATTTT. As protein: CASRYSLLGTDTQYF.

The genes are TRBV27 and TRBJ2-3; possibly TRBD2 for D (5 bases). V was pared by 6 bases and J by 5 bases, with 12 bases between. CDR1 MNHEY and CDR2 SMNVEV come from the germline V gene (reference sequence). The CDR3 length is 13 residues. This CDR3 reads CASSHVRGDTQYF. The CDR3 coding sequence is TGTGCCAGCAGCCATGTCCGGGGAGATACGCAGTATTTT.

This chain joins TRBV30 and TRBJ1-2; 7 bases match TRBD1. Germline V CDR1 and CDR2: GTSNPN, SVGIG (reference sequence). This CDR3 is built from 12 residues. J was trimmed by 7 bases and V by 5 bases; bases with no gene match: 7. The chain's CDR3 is CAWGGTAIGYTF. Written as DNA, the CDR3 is TGTGCCTGGGGCGGGACAGCTATTGGCTACACCTTC.

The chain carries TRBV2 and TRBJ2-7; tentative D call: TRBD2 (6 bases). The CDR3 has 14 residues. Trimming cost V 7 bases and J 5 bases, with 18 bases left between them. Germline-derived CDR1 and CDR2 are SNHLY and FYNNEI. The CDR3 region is CASTLEGTMDEQYF. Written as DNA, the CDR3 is TGTGCCAGCACCCTGGAGGGTACAATGGACGAGCAGTACTTC.

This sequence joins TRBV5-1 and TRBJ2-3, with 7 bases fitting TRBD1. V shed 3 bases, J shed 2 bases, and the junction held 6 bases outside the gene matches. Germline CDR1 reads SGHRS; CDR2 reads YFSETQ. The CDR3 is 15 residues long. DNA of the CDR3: TGCGCCAGCAGCTCCCTTGGGACAGACACAGATACGCAGTATTTT. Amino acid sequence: CASSSLGTDTDTQYF.

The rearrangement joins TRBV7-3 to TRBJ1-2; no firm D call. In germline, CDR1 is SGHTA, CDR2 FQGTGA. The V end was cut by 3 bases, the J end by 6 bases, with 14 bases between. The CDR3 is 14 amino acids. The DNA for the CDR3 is TGTGCCAGCAGCTTGGGCGTAGGCGAAAATGGCTACACCTTC. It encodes CASSLGVGENGYTF. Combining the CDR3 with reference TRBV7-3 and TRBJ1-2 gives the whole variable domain GAGVSQTPSNKVTEKGKYVELRCDPISGHTALYWYRQSLGQGPEFLIYFQGTGAADDSGLPNDRFFAVRPEGSVSTLKIQRTERGDSAVYLCASSLGVGENGYTFGSGTRLTVV.

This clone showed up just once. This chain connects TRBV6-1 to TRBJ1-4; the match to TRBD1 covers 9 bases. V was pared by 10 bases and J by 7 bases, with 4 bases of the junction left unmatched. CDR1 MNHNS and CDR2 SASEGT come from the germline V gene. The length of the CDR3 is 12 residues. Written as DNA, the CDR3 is TGTGCCACGGACAGGGGTCCTGAAAAACTGTTTTTT. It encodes CATDRGPEKLFF.

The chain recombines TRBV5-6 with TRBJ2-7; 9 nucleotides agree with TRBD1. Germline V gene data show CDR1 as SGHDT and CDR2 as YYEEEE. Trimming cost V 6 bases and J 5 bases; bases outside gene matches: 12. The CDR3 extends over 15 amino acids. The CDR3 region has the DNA TGTGCCAGCATCCCAAATGCCGGGACAGGGCACGAGCAGTACTTC. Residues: CASIPNAGTGHEQYF.

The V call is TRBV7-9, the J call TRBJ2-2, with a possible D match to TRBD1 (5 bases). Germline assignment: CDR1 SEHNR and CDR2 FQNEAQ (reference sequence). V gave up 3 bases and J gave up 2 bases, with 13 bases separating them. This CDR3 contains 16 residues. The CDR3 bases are TGTGCCAGCAGCTTTAAAGCTGGACATAACACCGGGGAGCTGTTTTTT. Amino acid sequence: CASSFKAGHNTGELFF.

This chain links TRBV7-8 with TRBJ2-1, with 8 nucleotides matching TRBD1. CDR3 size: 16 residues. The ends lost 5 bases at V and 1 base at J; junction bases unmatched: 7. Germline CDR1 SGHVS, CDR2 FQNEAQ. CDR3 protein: CASSPPRTGSYNEQFF. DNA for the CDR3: TGTGCCAGCAGCCCGCCTCGGACAGGGTCCTACAATGAGCAGTTCTTC.

The CDR3 coding sequence is TGTGCCAGCAGTGACGGGATCGGAAGGGATCCCAACACTGAAGCTTTCTTT. It codes for CASSDGIGRDPNTEAFF. The chain couples TRBV2 to TRBJ1-1; D is ambiguous. The ends were cut back, 3 bases at V and 2 bases at J, with 19 bases in the middle. The CDR3 is made up of 17 amino acids. Germline V gene sequence: CDR1 SNHLY, CDR2 FYNNEI.

The CDR3 nucleotides read TGTGCCAGCAGTAGAAGATGGACAGGGGGCGATAATTCACCCCTCCACTTT. Translating it yields CASSRRWTGGDNSPLHF. The chain couples TRBV27 to TRBJ1-6; 11 bases agree with TRBD1. J gave up 5 bases and V 5 bases, and 8 bases lay outside the gene matches. The CDR3 covers 17 residues. Germline CDR1 is MNHEY and CDR2 is SMNVEV (reference sequence).

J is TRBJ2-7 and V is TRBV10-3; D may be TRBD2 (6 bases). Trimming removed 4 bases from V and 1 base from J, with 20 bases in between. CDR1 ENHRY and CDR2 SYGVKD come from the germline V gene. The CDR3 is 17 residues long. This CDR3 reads CAISALGQGLSSYEQYF. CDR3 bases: TGTGCCATCAGTGCGTTGGGGCAGGGACTTTCATCCTACGAGCAGTACTTC.

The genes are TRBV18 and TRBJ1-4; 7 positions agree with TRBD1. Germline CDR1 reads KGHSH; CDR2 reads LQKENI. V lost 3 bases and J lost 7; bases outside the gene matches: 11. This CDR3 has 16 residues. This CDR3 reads CASSPRPGQRLEKLFF. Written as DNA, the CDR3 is TGTGCCAGCTCACCCCGTCCGGGACAGAGACTTGAAAAACTGTTTTTT. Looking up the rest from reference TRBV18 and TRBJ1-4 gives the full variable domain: NAGVMQNPRHLVRRRGQEARLRCSPMKGHSHVYWYRQLPEEGLKFMVYLQKENIIDESGMPKERFSAEFPKEGPSILRIQQVVRGDSAAYFCASSPRPGQRLEKLFFGSGTQLSVL.

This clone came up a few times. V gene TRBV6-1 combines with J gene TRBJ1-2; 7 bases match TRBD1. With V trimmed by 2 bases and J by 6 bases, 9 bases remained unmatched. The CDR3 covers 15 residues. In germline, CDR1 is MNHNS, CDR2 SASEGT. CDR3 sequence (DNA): TGTGCCAGCAGTGAATTTAGGTGGCAGGGGGATGGCTACACCTTC. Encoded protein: CASSEFRWQGDGYTF.

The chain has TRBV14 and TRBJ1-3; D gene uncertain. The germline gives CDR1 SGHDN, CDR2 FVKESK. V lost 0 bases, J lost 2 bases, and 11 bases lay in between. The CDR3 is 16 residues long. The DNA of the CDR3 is TGTGCCAGCAGCCAAGATCATGGGAGGGCTGGAAACACCATATATTTT. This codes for CASSQDHGRAGNTIYF. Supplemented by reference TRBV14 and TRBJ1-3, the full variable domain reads EAGVTQFPSHSVIEKGQTVTLRCDPISGHDNLYWYRRVMGKEIKFLLHFVKESKQDESGMPNNRFLAERTGGTYSTLKVQPAELEDSGVYFCASSQDHGRAGNTIYFGEGSWLTVV.